This T cell receptor (beta chain) was retrieved from a study of response to subunit inactivated influenza vaccine. The CDR3 contains 15 residues. CDR1 and CDR2 (germline): SGHAT, FQNNGV. Trimming cost V 4 bases and J 7 bases, with 17 bases left between them. Using its own MiXCR run on the RT-PCR reads, TCRdb lists one record per CDR3 protein. The table shows around 570,000 distinct CDR3 sequences, with 7.6% occurring only once. The sequence derives from a man between 50 and 75 years old who received an inactivated influenza vaccine. J is TRBJ2-4 and V is TRBV11-2; D possibly matches TRBD1 or TRBD2 (5 bases each). The input for sequencing was PBMCs from blood, taken about 23 months after vaccination. CDR3 sequence reads: CASSSAGANYNIQYF. The CDR3 DNA reads TGTGCCAGCAGCTCGGCCGGGGCCAACTACAACATTCAGTACTTC.